This T cell receptor (beta chain) was sequenced during a study of blood T cell repertoires in COVID-19 (dated by TCRdb to about 2020). Broadly, across the study: Samples covering the acute and convalescent phases of COVID-19 were provided by collaborators in the United States, Italy and Spain. Samples were obtained from the ongoing ImmuneRACE study (first 160 participants) and from roughly 1,300 subjects provided by 6 global collaborators. The material from the prospective study consisted of cDNA or gDNA derived from T cells, B-cell-depleted T cells, or PBMCs. Where HLA class I and class II types were available, the types were taken from metadata supplied by the sample provider, not from assay-based typing. The dataset comprised deeply sampled blood TCRbeta repertoires from subjects exposed to, actively infected with, or recovered from COVID-19. The repertoires were released in a freely available public database meant as a resource for research on the immune response to SARS-CoV-2. A de-identified subject ID, COVID-19 status, age in years and sex were almost always included in the sample metadata. Broad study findings and their caveats: Clinical and demographic metadata were provided uncurated, with the amount varying by source and participant.

Collaborating institutions collected whole blood in K2EDTA tubes following their own protocols. For TCRbeta analysis, collaborator samples were shipped as frozen whole blood, as isolated PBMCs, or as DNA extracted from either sample type. CDR1 and CDR2 are drawn from the germline V gene: SGHNT, YENEEA. A distance of 17 bases separates the germline ends of V and J, which lose 5 bases and 4 bases respectively. Including cysteine and phenylalanine, the CDR3 has 15 amino acids. CDR3 DNA only is kept here, 45 bases in frame from base 1. A note on this clone: Its antigen is still unknown. The record has no base qualities; no much larger clone is one base away.

TCRbeta CDR3 regions were amplified from genomic DNA by means of the immunoSEQ Assay, a bias-controlled multiplex PCR. The study's own analysis went as follows. The number of nucleated cells in each sample was estimated from the amplification of reference gene primers within the assay. Sequence reads were collapsed and filtered to measure the absolute abundance of every unique TCRbeta CDR3 rearrangement. For each sample, productive Simpson clonality was calculated as the square root of Simpson's diversity index across productive rearrangements. TCRdb provides this immuneACCESS table in a form limited to in-frame rearrangements. Some clones are lacking; in checked studies, under half of them reflect an unresolved V gene, and why the rest are absent is not known. Clone size and V and J calls were adopted from that table, with D and trimming inferred from the DNA. The sample table holds tens of thousands of clones, of which 85% to 90% were seen once. The ten largest clones represent over 0.8% of the sample.

The rearrangement combines TRBV11-3 with TRBJ1-1; the D gene cannot be resolved reliably. Sequenced: peripheral blood. The sequence was collected from a man between 65 and 79 years old with acute or convalescent COVID-19. The nucleotide sequence is given as TGTGCCAGCAGCCCCGGAGTATCTGGAACCACTGAAGCTTTCTTT. Protein translation: CASSPGVSGTTEAFF.